This TCR beta chain emerged from a study of CD8+ T cells in alopecia areata. Study overall: Tofacitinib therapy took 6 to 18 months; 6 months off drug came after. Study results and caveats: The study found that many expanded lesional clones persisted in scalp and blood during tofacitinib. Within the top 100, expanded CD8+ clones significantly decreased with tofacitinib, as did scalp clonality.

The CDR3 length is 13 residues. The ends were cut back, 1 base at V and 7 bases at J, with 7 bases in the middle. Germline V CDR1 and CDR2: LNHDA, SQIVND (reference sequence). Details on this clone: Antigen: not known.

Treatment indicated: oral pan-JAK inhibitor, 5-10 mg twice daily. Obtained from alopecia areata patients were lesional scalp punch biopsies along with peripheral blood. Following RNA extraction, reverse transcription yielded cDNA that acted as the sequencing template. This table comes from immunoSEQ multiplex PCR, and its TCRdb copy is limited to in-frame clones, with some not included. The repertoire has 87,000 or so clones, around three quarters of them found once; the top ten carry 17%. The TCR comes from a human donor with alopecia areata. The sample in question was CD8+ T cells sorted from blood, obtained around week 44, from a patient treated with tofacitinib. This chain uses TRBV19 with TRBJ2-2; D gene uncertain. The DNA of the CDR3 is TGTGCCAGTAGTATAGTTAGGTTCGGGGAGCTGTTTTTT. Translating gives CASSIVRFGELFF.